The source of this T cell receptor (beta chain) is a study of blood T cell repertoires in COVID-19 (TCRdb year 2020). About the study as a whole: Samples covering the acute and convalescent phases of COVID-19 were provided by collaborators in the United States, Italy and Spain. Where available, HLA class I and class II types were taken from metadata supplied by the sample provider and were not determined by assay-based typing. Sample metadata almost always included a de-identified subject ID, COVID-19 status, age in years and sex. The repertoires were made available in a free public database intended to serve as a resource for research on the immune response to SARS-CoV-2. Subjects who had been exposed to COVID-19, were actively infected with it, or had recovered from it provided the deeply sampled blood TCRbeta repertoires that made up the dataset. Samples came from the ongoing ImmuneRACE study (first 160 participants) plus 1,254 subjects from 6 global collaborators. The material from the prospective study consisted of cDNA or gDNA derived from T cells, B-cell-depleted T cells, or PBMCs. Summary of the overall study and its limitations: How much clinical and demographic metadata was included differed by source and by participant, and the metadata was provided uncurated.

TCRbeta CDR3 regions were amplified from genomic DNA by means of the immunoSEQ Assay, a bias-controlled multiplex PCR. In the source study's methods: The number of nucleated cells in each sample was estimated by amplification of reference gene primers within the assay. To quantify the absolute abundance of each unique TCRbeta CDR3 rearrangement, sequence reads were collapsed and filtered. For each sample, productive Simpson clonality was calculated as the square root of Simpson's diversity index over productive rearrangements. Imported from immuneACCESS, the table was reduced by TCRdb to in-frame sequences with V and J called. These copies leave out some clones; in studies compared against another copy, an unresolved V gene accounts for under half, and the cause of the remainder is not known. Clone size and V and J calls were adopted from that table, with D and trimming inferred from the DNA. A total of under 200,000 clones appear in this sample, about 86% of them only once. The ten largest account for roughly 4% of the sample.

The CDR3 runs 12 amino acids, cysteine and phenylalanine included. This entry keeps only the CDR3 DNA: 36 bases, framed from base 1. The junction shows trimming of 1 base on V and 3 bases on J, plus 5 bases between the germline ends. CDR1 SGHNT and CDR2 YYREEE are derived from the germline V gene (reference sequence). Collaborating institutions collected whole blood in K2EDTA tubes following their own protocols. Collaborator samples were shipped for TCRbeta analysis as frozen whole blood, isolated PBMCs, or DNA extracted from either sample type. To note about this clone: Its cognate antigen has yet to be identified. Base quality data are lacking; no much larger clone is found one base away.

The receptor was isolated from a woman in her 70s with acute or convalescent COVID-19. The V and J segments used are TRBV5-4 and TRBJ2-7; the D gene is not confidently resolved. The material sequenced was peripheral blood. The DNA sequence is given as TGTGCCAGCAGCTTGAATCTCTACGAGCAGTACTTC. Its protein reads: CASSLNLYEQYF.